Below, one T cell receptor (beta chain) is given with its context. This clone appeared once. Its specific antigen is unknown. No base quality information exists; no much larger clone differs at one position. According to the germline V gene, CDR1 reads ENHRY and CDR2 reads SYGVKD. Taken from cysteine to phenylalanine, the CDR3 has 17 residues. Just the 51-base CDR3 DNA is kept, in frame starting at base 1. V gives up 0 bases and J gives up 0 bases, and the segment between their germline ends measures 15 bases. Collaborating institutions collected whole blood in K2EDTA tubes following their own protocols. For TCRbeta analysis, collaborators shipped samples in one of three forms: frozen whole blood, isolated PBMCs, or DNA extracted from either of those sample types. The data originate from a study of blood T cell repertoires in COVID-19 (dated by TCRdb to the early 2020s). Study-wide context: The collaborator samples originated in the United States, Italy and Spain and spanned the acute and convalescent phases of COVID-19. Where HLA class I and class II types were available, the types were taken from metadata supplied by the sample provider, not from assay-based typing. The samples were drawn from the first 160 participants of the ongoing ImmuneRACE study and from 950 to 1,500 subjects provided by 6 global collaborators. A freely available public database, intended as a resource for researchers studying the immune response to SARS-CoV-2, is where the repertoires were released. The sample metadata nearly always contained a de-identified subject ID, COVID-19 status, age in years and sex. Subjects who had been exposed to COVID-19, were actively infected with it, or had recovered from it provided the deeply sampled blood TCRbeta repertoires that made up the dataset. The prospective study material was composed of cDNA or gDNA derived from T cells, B-cell-depleted T cells, or PBMCs. The full study reports these points: Clinical and demographic metadata were provided uncurated, with the amount varying by source and participant.

TCRbeta CDR3 regions were amplified from genomic DNA by means of the immunoSEQ Assay, a bias-controlled multiplex PCR. The authors' pipeline ran thus. The number of nucleated cells in each sample was estimated from the amplification of reference gene primers within the assay. To quantify the absolute abundance of each unique TCRbeta CDR3 rearrangement, sequence reads were collapsed and filtered. For each sample, productive Simpson clonality was calculated as the square root of Simpson's diversity index across productive rearrangements. The immuneACCESS repertoire file appears here via TCRdb, limited to in-frame rearrangements. These files lack a portion of the clones; in checked studies, under half of the deficit traces to unresolved V genes, and the cause of the others is not known. The DNA gave D and trimming, while V, J and clone size come from that table. Across this sample there are tens of thousands of clones, with about 92% seen only once. 0.95% to 1.5% of the sample is held by the ten biggest clonotypes.

Sample: peripheral blood. The chain uses TRBV10-3 and TRBJ2-7; tentative D gene TRBD1, with 6 bases matching. This clonotype originated in a man between 60 and 70 years old with acute or convalescent COVID-19. The CDR3 region: CAISESNRAPLSYEQYF. The sequenced DNA: TGTGCCATCAGTGAGTCGAACAGGGCCCCACTCTCCTACGAGCAGTACTTC.